This TCR beta chain is from a study of hypomethylating agent response in myelodysplastic syndrome. Study conclusions and caveats: After treatment, novel clonotypes emerged more in responders, contracted ones more in non-responders. Across all patients and within response groups, hypomethylating treatment left richness, diversity and clonality without significant change.

Trimming took 0 bases from V and 5 from J, leaving 15 bases between them. The CDR3 length is 15 residues. The V gene's germline CDR1 is SGDLS and CDR2 YYNGEE. This clone was counted a few times. The antigen remains undetermined. Some clones are missing from TCRdb's copy, which holds only in-frame ones; the method was immunoSEQ multiplex PCR. The table records over 4,000 clones, 75% to 85% of them present only once. The TCR sequence derives from a human donor with myelodysplastic syndrome. V usage is TRBV9 and J usage is TRBJ2-7, with D possibly being TRBD1 (6 bases). Sample: bone marrow, taken before or after starting hypomethylating agent treatment for myelodysplastic syndrome (not recorded which). CDR3 protein: CASSVEVTGWDEQYF. The DNA of the CDR3 is TGTGCCAGCAGCGTAGAAGTTACAGGGTGGGACGAGCAGTACTTC.